A selection of T cell receptor beta chains follows, all from one sample in a study of T cells in Graves' hyperthyroidism and ophthalmopathy. TCRdb redid the calling of the multiplex PCR reads with MiXCR, one entry per CDR3 protein. The sample includes a few hundred thousand distinct CDR3 sequences, about 18% of them seen just once. The sample taken for sequencing was blood. Receptor source: a man aged 18 to 35 with Graves' ophthalmopathy. CDR3s include the opening cysteine and the closing phenylalanine or tryptophan. Each record gives: CDR3 DNA, CDR3 protein, J gene, V gene, clone size, CDR3 length, D gene. D genes are given only for firm matches. Clone size is not always given. Where it is, it says once, few, many or a class for expanded clones.

CDR3nt: TGCAGTGCTAGAGGTCCGCAGGGGGCTGAGGGCTACACCTTC
CDR3aa: CSARGPQGAEGYTF
j_gene: TRBJ1-2
v_gene: TRBV20-1
abundance: few
len: 14
d_gene: TRBD1

CDR3nt: TGTGCCAGCTCACCACCAGACAGGGCCGGCCAGCCCCAGCATTTT
CDR3aa: CASSPPDRAGQPQHF
j_gene: TRBJ1-5
v_gene: TRBV18
abundance: few
len: 15
d_gene: TRBD1

CDR3nt: TGTGCCAGCAGCCATGCCCACAATGAGCAGTTCTTC
CDR3aa: CASSHAHNEQFF
j_gene: TRBJ2-1
v_gene: TRBV3-1
abundance: many
len: 12
d_gene: NA

CDR3nt: TGTGCCAGCAGCTTAGATAGCGCGGTACCGAGAGGCTACACCTTC
CDR3aa: CASSLDSAVPRGYTF
j_gene: TRBJ1-2
v_gene: TRBV11-2
abundance: many
len: 15
d_gene: NA

CDR3nt: TGTGCCAGCAACAGCGGGCAGGCGATAAATCAGCCCCAGCATTTT
CDR3aa: CASNSGQAINQPQHF
j_gene: TRBJ1-5
v_gene: TRBV7-8
abundance: many
len: 15
d_gene: NA

CDR3nt: TGTGCCAGCAGTACTACCTGGAATGAGCAGTTCTTC
CDR3aa: CASSTTWNEQFF
j_gene: TRBJ2-1
v_gene: TRBV27
abundance: many
len: 12
d_gene: NA

CDR3nt: TGTGCCAGCAGTTGGATCCTAGGGGAGACCCAGTACTTC
CDR3aa: CASSWILGETQYF
j_gene: TRBJ2-5
v_gene: TRBV6-2/TRBV6-3
abundance: many
len: 13
d_gene: NA

CDR3nt: TGTGCCAGCAGTTTAGCGGTGACAGGGGGCAATCAGCCCCAGCATTTT
CDR3aa: CASSLAVTGGNQPQHF
j_gene: TRBJ1-5
v_gene: TRBV12-3/TRBV12-4
abundance: many
len: 16
d_gene: TRBD1

CDR3nt: TGTGCCAGCAGTTGGTCGGAGGGGACAGGGTCGTGGGAGCAGTACTTC
CDR3aa: CASSWSEGTGSWEQYF
j_gene: TRBJ2-7
v_gene: TRBV6-9
abundance: NA
len: 16
d_gene: TRBD1

CDR3nt: TGCAGCGTCCAACACCTAGGGCAGGGTTATGGCTACACCTTC
CDR3aa: CSVQHLGQGYGYTF
j_gene: TRBJ1-2
v_gene: TRBV29-1
abundance: NA
len: 14
d_gene: NA

CDR3nt: TGTGCCAGCAGTTCGGGACAGGGGCTGTATGGCTACACCTTC
CDR3aa: CASSSGQGLYGYTF
j_gene: TRBJ1-2
v_gene: TRBV28
abundance: many
len: 14
d_gene: TRBD1

CDR3nt: TGTGCCAGCAGCCCCGACGGGGCGGTAATCACCGGGGAGCTGTTTTTT
CDR3aa: CASSPDGAVITGELFF
j_gene: TRBJ2-2
v_gene: TRBV13
abundance: few
len: 16
d_gene: NA

CDR3nt: TGCAGTGCTAGGACCCTAGCGGGGGCTAGCACAGATACGCAGTATTTT
CDR3aa: CSARTLAGASTDTQYF
j_gene: TRBJ2-3
v_gene: TRBV20-1
abundance: few
len: 16
d_gene: TRBD2

CDR3nt: TGTGCCAGCAGCCCAGCCGGGACAGGGGGATTGACAGCCAAAAACATTCAGTACTTC
CDR3aa: CASSPAGTGGLTAKNIQYF
j_gene: TRBJ2-4
v_gene: TRBV13
abundance: NA
len: 19
d_gene: TRBD1

CDR3nt: TGTGCCAGCAGCCCTGAGACAGCCTATGGCTACACCTTC
CDR3aa: CASSPETAYGYTF
j_gene: TRBJ1-2
v_gene: TRBV3-1
abundance: many
len: 13
d_gene: NA

CDR3nt: TGTGCCATCAGTGAGGAAGGGGGGGATCAGCCCCAGCATTTT
CDR3aa: CAISEEGGDQPQHF
j_gene: TRBJ1-5
v_gene: TRBV10-3
abundance: NA
len: 14
d_gene: NA

CDR3nt: TGTGCCAGCAGTTCTTTCGGACGCGTCGCAGCCCAGCATTTT
CDR3aa: CASSSFGRVAAQHF
j_gene: TRBJ1-5
v_gene: TRBV28
abundance: many
len: 14
d_gene: NA

CDR3nt: TGTGCCAGCAGCGCCCGACTAGGCATCCAAGAGACCCAGTACTTC
CDR3aa: CASSARLGIQETQYF
j_gene: TRBJ2-5
v_gene: TRBV11-2
abundance: many
len: 15
d_gene: NA

CDR3nt: TGTGCCAGCAGGGGAACCAACTTCGAGGATACGCAGTATTTT
CDR3aa: CASRGTNFEDTQYF
j_gene: TRBJ2-3
v_gene: TRBV11-2
abundance: many
len: 14
d_gene: NA

CDR3nt: TGTGCCAGCAGCTCCAGCCAAGGGACAGCCTTTTTTTACGAGCAGTACTTC
CDR3aa: CASSSSQGTAFFYEQYF
j_gene: TRBJ2-7
v_gene: TRBV13
abundance: few
len: 17
d_gene: TRBD1

CDR3nt: TGCAGTGCTAAATCCGCAAGTTATGGCTACACCTTC
CDR3aa: CSAKSASYGYTF
j_gene: TRBJ1-2
v_gene: TRBV20-1
abundance: many
len: 12
d_gene: NA

CDR3nt: TGCGCCAGCAGTCCGGACGGGTTTGGTCAGGAGGATGAAAAACTGTTTTTT
CDR3aa: CASSPDGFGQEDEKLFF
j_gene: TRBJ1-4
v_gene: TRBV10-2
abundance: few
len: 17
d_gene: NA

CDR3nt: TGTGCCAGCAGTCGCCCCGGGACAGGGAATGCAGATACGCAGTATTTT
CDR3aa: CASSRPGTGNADTQYF
j_gene: TRBJ2-3
v_gene: TRBV28
abundance: few
len: 16
d_gene: TRBD1

CDR3nt: TGTGCCAGCAGCCCAGAGTTCCCACTCCGGGACAGGGGGGTCGAGCAGTACTTC
CDR3aa: CASSPEFPLRDRGVEQYF
j_gene: TRBJ2-7
v_gene: TRBV7-2
abundance: NA
len: 18
d_gene: TRBD1

CDR3nt: TGTGCCAGCAGCGTCTCCGGCGGAAATGAAAAACTGTTTTTT
CDR3aa: CASSVSGGNEKLFF
j_gene: TRBJ1-4
v_gene: TRBV9
abundance: few
len: 14
d_gene: NA

CDR3nt: TGTGCCAGCAGCTTAATCGGGGAAGATACGCAGTATTTT
CDR3aa: CASSLIGEDTQYF
j_gene: TRBJ2-3
v_gene: TRBV7-3
abundance: few
len: 13
d_gene: NA

CDR3nt: TGCAGTGCTGAGCCCGGAGTTAATGAAAAACTGTTTTTT
CDR3aa: CSAEPGVNEKLFF
j_gene: TRBJ1-4
v_gene: TRBV20-1
abundance: NA
len: 13
d_gene: NA

CDR3nt: TGTGCCAGCAGTTACTCGGGGGGTGGCTATGGCTACACCTTC
CDR3aa: CASSYSGGGYGYTF
j_gene: TRBJ1-2
v_gene: TRBV6-5
abundance: many
len: 14
d_gene: NA

CDR3nt: TGTGCCACCGGAGTTCAGGGTGATGTCGATGAGCAGTTCTTC
CDR3aa: CATGVQGDVDEQFF
j_gene: TRBJ2-1
v_gene: TRBV24-1
abundance: NA
len: 14
d_gene: NA

CDR3nt: TGCGCCAGCAGCTTCGGGACAGGGAGGGGACCCGGGGAGCTGTTTTTT
CDR3aa: CASSFGTGRGPGELFF
j_gene: TRBJ2-2
v_gene: TRBV4-1
abundance: NA
len: 16
d_gene: TRBD1

CDR3nt: TGTGCCACCAGTGATTACAATCAGCCCCAGCATTTT
CDR3aa: CATSDYNQPQHF
j_gene: TRBJ1-5
v_gene: TRBV24-1
abundance: few
len: 12
d_gene: NA

CDR3nt: TGCAGTGCCGAGACCGGAACCACAGATACGCAGTATTTT
CDR3aa: CSAETGTTDTQYF
j_gene: TRBJ2-3
v_gene: TRBV20-1
abundance: many
len: 13
d_gene: NA